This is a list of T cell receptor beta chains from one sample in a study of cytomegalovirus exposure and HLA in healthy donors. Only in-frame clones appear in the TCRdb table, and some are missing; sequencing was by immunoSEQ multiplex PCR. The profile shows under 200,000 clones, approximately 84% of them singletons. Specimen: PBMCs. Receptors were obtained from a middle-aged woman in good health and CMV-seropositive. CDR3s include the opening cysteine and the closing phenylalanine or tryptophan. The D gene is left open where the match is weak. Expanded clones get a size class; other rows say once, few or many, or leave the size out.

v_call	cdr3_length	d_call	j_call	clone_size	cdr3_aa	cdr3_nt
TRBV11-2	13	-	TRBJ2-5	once	CASSTTGRETQYF	TGTGCCAGCAGCACTACAGGGCGGGAGACCCAGTACTTC
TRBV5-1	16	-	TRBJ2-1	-	CASSLVGELSYNEQFF	TGCGCCAGCAGCTTGGTAGGGGAACTCTCCTACAATGAGCAGTTCTTC
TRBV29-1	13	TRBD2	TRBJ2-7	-	CSVEGRGGHEQYF	TGCAGCGTTGAGGGGCGGGGGGGCCACGAGCAGTACTTC
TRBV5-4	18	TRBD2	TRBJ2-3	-	CASSQTSGGLLSTDTQYF	TGTGCCAGCAGCCAAACTAGCGGGGGGCTGTTGAGCACAGATACGCAGTATTTT
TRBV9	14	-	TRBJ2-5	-	CASSVDPGGETQYF	TGTGCCAGCAGCGTAGATCCCGGAGGGGAGACCCAGTACTTC
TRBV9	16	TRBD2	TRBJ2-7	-	CASSPRGSGTSYEQYF	TGTGCCAGCAGCCCCCGGGGTAGCGGGACCTCCTACGAGCAGTACTTC
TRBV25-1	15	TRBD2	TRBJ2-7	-	CASSEFSGGPDEQYF	TGTGCCAGCAGTGAATTTAGCGGGGGGCCAGACGAGCAGTACTTC
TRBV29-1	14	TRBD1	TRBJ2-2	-	CSVGTGGNTGELFF	TGCAGCGTGGGGACAGGGGGAAACACCGGGGAGCTGTTTTTT
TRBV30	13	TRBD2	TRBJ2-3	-	CACEAGGRDTQYF	TGTGCCTGTGAAGCGGGGGGGCGCGATACGCAGTATTTT
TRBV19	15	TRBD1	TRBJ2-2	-	CASRSQGANTGELFF	TGTGCCAGTAGGTCACAGGGGGCGAACACCGGGGAGCTGTTTTTT
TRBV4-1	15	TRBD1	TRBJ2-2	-	CASSQERTGPGELFF	TGCGCCAGCAGCCAAGAGAGGACAGGTCCCGGGGAGCTGTTTTTT
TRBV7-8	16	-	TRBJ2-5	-	CASIGRAGQGRETQYF	TGTGCCAGCATAGGGCGGGCGGGGCAAGGGAGGGAGACCCAGTACTTC
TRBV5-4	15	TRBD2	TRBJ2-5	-	CASSFPRGDGETQYF	TGTGCCAGCAGCTTCCCTCGGGGGGACGGAGAGACCCAGTACTTC
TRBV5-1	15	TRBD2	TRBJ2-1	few	CASSLERGVVNEQFF	TGCGCCAGCAGCTTGGAGCGGGGGGTTGTTAATGAGCAGTTCTTC
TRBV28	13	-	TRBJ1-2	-	CASSFGQSYGYTF	TGTGCCAGCAGTTTCGGACAGTCCTATGGCTACACCTTC
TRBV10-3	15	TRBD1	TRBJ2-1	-	CAISQGQAQLNEQFF	TGTGCCATCAGCCAAGGACAGGCTCAATTGAATGAGCAGTTCTTC
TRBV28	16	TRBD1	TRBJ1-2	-	CASSSGANRGYSGYTF	TGTGCCAGCAGTTCCGGGGCCAACAGGGGGTACTCTGGCTACACCTTC
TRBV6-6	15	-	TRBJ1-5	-	CASRLRGQDSQPQHF	TGTGCCAGCAGGCTTCGCGGGCAGGATAGTCAGCCCCAGCATTTT
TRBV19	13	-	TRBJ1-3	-	CASSKRTGNTIYF	TGTGCCAGTAGTAAGAGGACTGGAAACACCATATATTTT
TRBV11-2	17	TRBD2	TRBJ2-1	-	CASSRGLAGSSYNEQFF	TGTGCCAGCAGCCGAGGACTAGCGGGGAGCTCCTACAATGAGCAGTTCTTC
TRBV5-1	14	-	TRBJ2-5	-	CASSRDLAEETQYF	TGCGCCAGCAGCCGAGATCTAGCAGAAGAGACCCAGTACTTC
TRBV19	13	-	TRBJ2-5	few	CATAQGLGETQYF	TGTGCCACAGCACAGGGCCTCGGAGAGACCCAGTACTTC
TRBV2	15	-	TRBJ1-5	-	CASSAGTLEDQPQHF	TGTGCCAGCAGTGCCGGGACATTGGAGGATCAGCCCCAGCATTTT
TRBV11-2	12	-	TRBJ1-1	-	CASSRLNTEAFF	TGTGCCAGCAGTCGTTTGAACACTGAAGCTTTCTTT
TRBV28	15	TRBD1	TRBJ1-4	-	CASRAGGQSDEKLFF	TGTGCCAGCAGGGCCGGGGGACAGAGTGATGAAAAACTGTTTTTT
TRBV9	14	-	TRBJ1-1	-	CASSPPGDGAEAFF	TGTGCCAGCAGCCCTCCGGGTGACGGGGCTGAAGCTTTCTTT
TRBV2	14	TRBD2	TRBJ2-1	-	CASRLAGRNNEQFF	TGTGCCAGCCGACTAGCGGGGAGAAACAATGAGCAGTTCTTC
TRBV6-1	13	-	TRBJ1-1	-	CASSQGPKQGAFF	TGTGCCAGCAGTCAGGGGCCAAAGCAGGGAGCTTTCTTT
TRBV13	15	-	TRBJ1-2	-	CASSFFAPPGYGYTF	TGTGCCAGCAGCTTTTTCGCCCCTCCCGGCTATGGCTACACCTTC
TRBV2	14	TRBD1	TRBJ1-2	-	CASSEVRGNHGYTF	TGTGCCAGCAGTGAAGTCAGGGGGAACCATGGCTACACCTTC
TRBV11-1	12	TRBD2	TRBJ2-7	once	CASSGGEDEQYF	TGTGCCAGCAGCGGGGGGGAGGACGAGCAGTACTTC
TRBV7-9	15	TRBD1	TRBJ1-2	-	CASSFGTGGSSGYTF	TGTGCCAGCAGCTTCGGGACAGGGGGCTCCTCTGGCTACACCTTC
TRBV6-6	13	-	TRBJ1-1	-	CASSYVQYTEAFF	TGTGCCAGCAGTTACGTTCAGTATACTGAAGCTTTCTTT
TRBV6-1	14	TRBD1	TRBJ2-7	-	CASSVNRGPYEQYF	TGTGCCAGCAGTGTGAACAGGGGACCCTACGAGCAGTACTTC
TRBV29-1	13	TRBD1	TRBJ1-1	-	CSVHRGSNTEAFF	TGCAGCGTTCACAGGGGATCGAACACTGAAGCTTTCTTT
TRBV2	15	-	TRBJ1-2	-	CASSGWDTTLYGYTF	TGTGCCAGCAGTGGCTGGGACACTACCCTCTATGGCTACACCTTC
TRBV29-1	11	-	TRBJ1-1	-	CSAFTGNEAFF	TGCAGCGCATTCACAGGGAATGAAGCTTTCTTT
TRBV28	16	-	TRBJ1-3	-	CASSSPSAVTRNTIYF	TGTGCCAGCAGCTCCCCATCAGCGGTAACTCGAAACACCATATATTTT
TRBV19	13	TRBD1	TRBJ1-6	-	CASSTGQASPLHF	TGTGCCAGTAGTACCGGACAGGCTTCACCCCTCCACTTT
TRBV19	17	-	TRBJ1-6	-	CASSMDQDSSYNSPLHF	TGTGCCAGTAGTATGGACCAGGACAGCTCCTATAATTCACCCCTCCACTTT
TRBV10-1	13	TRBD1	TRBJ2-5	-	CASSRQGQETQYF	TGCGCCAGCAGTCGACAGGGGCAAGAGACCCAGTACTTC
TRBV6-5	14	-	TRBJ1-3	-	CASRPDRTGNTIYF	TGTGCCAGCAGACCCGACAGGACTGGAAACACCATATATTTT
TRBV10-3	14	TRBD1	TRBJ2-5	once	CAISLGQGPETQYF	TGTGCCATCAGTCTGGGACAGGGTCCTGAGACCCAGTACTTC
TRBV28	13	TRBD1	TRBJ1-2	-	CASSSLTPDRVFF	TGTGCCAGCAGTTCGCTGACTCCGGACAGGGTCTTCTTC
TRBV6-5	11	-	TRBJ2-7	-	CASRGGRSEYF	TGTGCCAGCCGTGGGGGGAGGAGTGAGTACTTC
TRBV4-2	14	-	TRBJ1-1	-	CASSLLTLNTEAFF	TGTGCCAGCAGCCTCCTGACACTGAACACTGAAGCTTTCTTT
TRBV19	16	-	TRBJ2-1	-	CASSFSGKGNYNEQFF	TGTGCCAGTAGTTTCTCAGGGAAGGGGAACTACAATGAGCAGTTCTTC
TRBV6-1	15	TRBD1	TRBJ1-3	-	CASSFGQGGGNTIYF	TGTGCCAGCAGCTTCGGACAGGGCGGGGGAAACACCATATATTTT
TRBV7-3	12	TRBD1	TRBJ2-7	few	CASSNRGYEQYF	TGTGCCAGCAGTAACAGGGGGTACGAGCAGTACTTC
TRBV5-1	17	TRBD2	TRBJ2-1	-	CASSPNPQRGSYNEQFF	TGCGCCAGCAGCCCGAACCCCCAGCGGGGGTCTTACAATGAGCAGTTCTTC
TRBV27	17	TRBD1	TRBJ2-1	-	CASRREPGQGSLNEQFF	TGTGCCAGCAGACGCGAACCGGGACAGGGTTCTTTAAATGAGCAGTTCTTC
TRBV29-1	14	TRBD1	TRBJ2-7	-	CSVGPGQGAGEQYF	TGCAGCGTTGGCCCGGGACAGGGGGCGGGGGAGCAGTACTTC
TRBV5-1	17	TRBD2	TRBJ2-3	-	CASSLPGRAGYTDTQYF	TGCGCCAGCAGCTTGCCTGGGCGAGCGGGGTACACAGATACGCAGTATTTT
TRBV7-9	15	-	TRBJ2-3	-	CASSLEGQATDTQYF	TGTGCCAGCAGCTTAGAGGGGCAGGCCACAGATACGCAGTATTTT
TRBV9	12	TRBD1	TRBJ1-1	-	CASSSGGTEAFF	TGTGCCAGCAGTTCAGGGGGCACTGAAGCTTTCTTT
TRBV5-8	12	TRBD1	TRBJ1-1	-	CASSLRTGGEVF	TGTGCCAGCAGCTTGAGAACAGGGGGAGAGGTCTTT
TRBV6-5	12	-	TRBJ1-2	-	CASSYSGGGYTF	TGTGCCAGCAGTTACTCCGGAGGTGGCTACACCTTC
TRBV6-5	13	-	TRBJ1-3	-	CASTGAPGNTIYF	TGTGCCAGCACAGGGGCGCCTGGAAACACCATATATTTT
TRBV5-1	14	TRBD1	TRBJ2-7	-	CASSPRDRLDEQYF	TGCGCCAGCAGCCCGAGGGACAGGTTAGACGAGCAGTACTTC